These 27 T cell receptor beta chains came from one sample sequenced in a study of vaccination and CD4 T cells after COVID-19. Treatment meaning: approximately 9-day PBMC culture with coronavirus spike peptide pools or control peptides (ViraFEST assay). Cultured CD4+ T cells had their DNA profiled by the Oncomine TCR Beta short-read assay. From the PCR reads, TCRdb called clonotypes with MiXCR, one entry per CDR3 protein. The sample contains about 20,000 distinct CDR3 sequences, 66% of which appear only once. These receptors have no identified antigens. Sequenced sample: CD4+ T cells from blood, cultured in vitro. These receptors were obtained from a human donor who had recovered from COVID-19.

CDR3 DNA sequence: TGTGCCGCACTCCCTTCTAGCGGGGGCCCCCCGGGGGAGCAGTACTTC. Encoded protein: CAALPSSGGPPGEQYF. The genes are TRBV10-3 and TRBJ2-7; 10 bases agree with TRBD2. The CDR3 totals 16 residues. Per germline, CDR1 ENHRY and CDR2 SYGVKD. With V trimmed by 11 bases and J by 7 bases, 20 bases remained unmatched.

The chain employs TRBV6-2 or TRBV6-3 and TRBJ2-3; TRBD2 matches at 10 bases. V lost 6 bases, J lost 1 base, and 7 bases stayed unmatched. CDR1 and CDR2 (germline): MNHEY, SVGEGT. The CDR3 consists of 16 residues. The DNA of the CDR3 is TGTGCCAGCAGGGCCCTAGCGGGAGTGGGCACAGATACGCAGTATTTT. Translated, it gives CASRALAGVGTDTQYF.

The chain combines TRBV21-1 with TRBJ2-2; TRBD2, the table's D call, lacks a check against the DNA. TRBV21-1 is recorded as a pseudogene. The CDR3 runs 17 residues. The DNA for the CDR3 is TGTGCCAGCAGCTTTCGGGGGGAGCGGGAGAGCACCGGGGAGCTGTTTTTT. Translation gives CASSFRGERESTGELFF.

This clonotype was seen more than once but under ten times. The chain is built from TRBV20-1 and TRBJ1-1, with no clear D. V was pared by 1 base and J by 2 bases, with 5 bases between. The CDR3 consists of 12 residues. Germline CDR1 is DFQATT and CDR2 is SNEGSKA (reference sequence). The CDR3 loop reads CSARGPNTEAFF. The CDR3 DNA reads as TGCAGTGCTAGAGGCCCAAACACTGAAGCTTTCTTT.

The CDR3 protein is CASSFGAEAFF. The CDR3 DNA reads TGTGCCAGCAGTTTTGGGGCTGAAGCTTTCTTT. V gene TRBV12-3 or TRBV12-4 combines with J gene TRBJ1-1; D uncertain. The germline V and J ends were trimmed by 3 bases and 6 bases, with 5 bases remaining between them. The CDR3 is 11 residues long.

CDR3 sequence: CASSVQGEYGYTF. CDR3 nucleotide sequence: TGTGCCAGCAGTGTACAGGGGGAGTATGGCTACACCTTC. The gene calls are TRBV6-2 or TRBV6-3 and TRBJ1-2; 8 bases line up with TRBD1. From germline, CDR1 is MNHEY and CDR2 SVGEGT. V shed 5 bases and J 5 bases; nucleotides not matched to a gene: 4. The CDR3 totals 13 residues.

The chain joins TRBV20-1 to TRBJ1-1; TRBD1 is a possible D gene (6 bases). Germline V gene sequence: CDR1 DFQATT, CDR2 SNEGSKA (reference sequence). This CDR3 comprises 14 residues. Deletions cut 6 bases from V and 3 bases from J, with 17 bases between. CDR3 bases: TGCAGTGCCTCCAGGGGCCCGAGGGACACTGAAGCTTTCTTT. It is translated as CSASRGPRDTEAFF.

This clonotype appeared a single time. This rearrangement joins TRBV19 to TRBJ2-4; no definite D call. The length of the CDR3 is 12 residues. Germline lookup yields CDR1 LNHDA and CDR2 SQIVND (reference sequence). Trimming removed 10 bases from V and 7 bases from J, with 14 bases in between. In nucleotides, the CDR3 is TGTGCCACCCTCGACCGTGTCAACATTCAGTACTTC. Translation: CATLDRVNIQYF.

The sample holds a few counts of this clonotype. The chain links TRBV11-3 to TRBJ1-1; D might be TRBD1 (6 bases). CDR1 SGHNT and CDR2 YENEEA come from the germline V gene. V lost 5 bases and J 7 bases, leaving 20 bases between the germline ends. The CDR3 totals 15 residues. CDR3 residues: CASSLVSGGASEAFF. The CDR3 region has the DNA TGTGCCAGCAGCCTAGTGTCTGGGGGCGCGAGTGAAGCTTTCTTT.

As DNA, the CDR3 is TGTGCCAGCAGCTTAGACAGGGGCACCGGGGAGCTGTTTTTT. It translates to CASSLDRGTGELFF. The rearrangement joins TRBV7-2 to TRBJ2-2, with 7 nucleotides matching TRBD1. The V and J ends lost 1 base and 4 bases, in that order; junction bases with no gene match: 0. The CDR3 extends over 14 amino acids. Germline assignment: CDR1 SGHTA and CDR2 FQGNSA.

This chain links TRBV20-1 with TRBJ1-2; 7 bases map to TRBD1. The CDR3 runs to 15 residues. V trimming: 0 bases; J trimming: 1 base; junction bases outside the gene matches: 5. Germline V gene sequence: CDR1 DFQATT, CDR2 SNEGSKA (reference sequence). Here the CDR3 reads CSARDRDSLNYGYTF. CDR3 bases: TGCAGTGCTAGAGATCGGGACAGTCTTAACTATGGCTACACCTTC.

V gene TRBV11-1 combines with J gene TRBJ2-5, with 12 bases that match TRBD2. J was trimmed by 4 bases and V by 7 bases; bases with no gene match: 16. CDR3 length: 18 residues. Germline-derived CDR1 and CDR2 are SGHAT and FQDESV (reference sequence). CDR3: CASTHLLAGGPDSETQYF. DNA of the CDR3: TGTGCCAGCACCCACTTGCTAGCGGGAGGGCCCGATTCAGAGACCCAGTACTTC.

The chain joins TRBV5-1 to TRBJ1-1; D remains ambiguous. V was pared by 2 bases and J by 3 bases, with 14 bases between. This CDR3 has 15 amino acids. In germline, CDR1 is SGHRS, CDR2 YFSETQ. CDR3 in DNA: TGCGCCAGCAGCTTCCCCGGGAGCAGGCACACTGAAGCTTTCTTT. This gives the protein CASSFPGSRHTEAFF.

This clonotype appeared a single time. This rearrangement joins TRBV6-2 or TRBV6-3 to TRBJ2-7; the match to TRBD1 covers 10 bases. V trimming: 1 base; J trimming: 11 bases; junction bases outside the gene matches: 2. Germline CDR1 and CDR2: MNHEY and SVGEGT. The CDR3 consists of 12 residues. CDR3 sequence reads: CASSYLTGGKYF. CDR3 coding DNA: TGTGCCAGCAGTTACTTGACAGGGGGCAAGTACTTC.

This clonotype was seen more than once but under ten times. The CDR3 nucleotides are TGTGCCAGCAGTTACTCAGCAGGGGACACTGAAGCTTTCTTT. Encoded protein: CASSYSAGDTEAFF. This sequence joins TRBV6-5 and TRBJ1-1; D possibly corresponds to TRBD1 (6 bases). The CDR3 is 14 amino acids. Trimming cost V 0 bases and J 3 bases, with 8 bases left between them. The germline gives CDR1 MNHEY, CDR2 SVGAGI.

The gene calls are TRBV19 and TRBJ2-2; D gene ambiguous. The CDR3 totals 13 residues. V lost 1 base and J 9 bases, leaving 9 bases between the germline ends. Germline CDR1 reads LNHDA; CDR2 reads SQIVND (reference sequence). CDR3 amino acids: CASSIAPDRELFF. CDR3 nucleotide sequence: TGTGCCAGTAGTATAGCTCCCGACAGGGAGCTGTTTTTT.

This clonotype has only a few counts. The chain uses TRBV2 and TRBJ1-1; D remains unclear. Germline values: CDR1 SNHLY, CDR2 FYNNEI. The CDR3 covers 15 residues. V dropped 0 bases and J dropped 1 base, with 9 bases sitting between them. CDR3 nucleotide sequence: TGTGCCAGCAGTGAAGCCCGGGCGCCGAACACTGAAGCTTTCTTT. It yields the protein CASSEARAPNTEAFF.

This chain links TRBV5-1 with TRBJ2-5; either TRBD1 or TRBD2 may supply D (5 bases each). There are 13 residues in the CDR3. The V gene's germline CDR1 is SGHRS and CDR2 YFSETQ. Deletions cut 4 bases from V and 3 bases from J, with 10 bases between. CDR3 DNA: TGCGCCAGCAGCCGGGACGGGAAAGAGACCCAGTACTTC. It encodes CASSRDGKETQYF.

This clonotype occurred once. The rearrangement joins TRBV19 to TRBJ1-1, with 11 bases aligning to TRBD1. The J segment lost 5 bases and the V segment lost 5 bases, leaving 10 bases of the junction unmatched. The CDR3 runs 16 residues. Germline CDR1 is LNHDA and CDR2 is SQIVND (reference sequence). The CDR3 region is CASSSRTGGAGTEAFF. CDR3 nucleotides: TGTGCCAGTAGTTCCCGGACAGGGGGCGCGGGGACTGAAGCTTTCTTT. The complete variable domain, with remaining parts taken from reference TRBV19 and TRBJ1-1, reads DGGITQSPKYLFRKEGQNVTLSCEQNLNHDAMYWYRQDPGQGLRLIYYSQIVNDFQKGDIAEGYSVSREKKESFPLTVTSAQKNPTAFYLCASSSRTGGAGTEAFFGQGTRLTVV.

The table lists this clonotype with a count of one. The genes are TRBV7-2 and TRBJ1-1; D call uncertain. Germline lookup yields CDR1 SGHTA and CDR2 FQGNSA. V lost 9 bases, J lost 0 bases, and 8 bases lay in between. This CDR3 comprises 12 residues. CDR3 DNA sequence: TGTGCCAGTCGGACGGTGAACACTGAAGCTTTCTTT. It encodes CASRTVNTEAFF.

The V call is TRBV20-1, the J call TRBJ1-2; 8 nucleotides agree with TRBD1. The CDR3 contains 13 residues. The V gene's germline CDR1 is DFQATT and CDR2 SNEGSKA (reference sequence). V lost 6 bases to trimming and J lost 5 bases; unmatched junction nucleotides: 8. CDR3 sequence (DNA): TGCAGTGCCTTAGCAGGGGGCAAATATGGCTACACCTTC. This encodes CSALAGGKYGYTF.

This clonotype was seen just once. The chain employs TRBV7-3 and TRBJ1-1; 7 nucleotides agree with TRBD1. CDR1 and CDR2 (germline): SGHTA, FQGTGA. The CDR3 is 13 amino acids. V lost 7 bases to trimming and J lost 1 base; unmatched junction nucleotides: 3. CDR3 DNA sequence: TGTGCCAGCAAACAGGGGACGAACACTGAAGCTTTCTTT. Its protein is CASKQGTNTEAFF.

This clonotype showed up just a few times. The rearrangement joins TRBV15 to TRBJ2-2; possibly TRBD1 for D (6 bases). Deletions cut 5 bases from V and 3 bases from J, with 13 bases between. CDR1 and CDR2 from the germline V gene are LNHNV and YYDKDF (reference sequence). The CDR3 extends over 15 amino acids. As DNA, the CDR3 is TGTGCCACCAGCTATGATAAGGGGGACACCGGGGAGCTGTTTTTT. This sequence encodes CATSYDKGDTGELFF.

This clonotype has more than one count but fewer than ten. The chain couples TRBV5-1 to TRBJ2-5; possibly TRBD1 or TRBD2 for D (6 bases each). From germline, CDR1 is SGHRS and CDR2 YFSETQ. The V end was cut by 4 bases, the J end by 0 bases, with 19 bases between. The CDR3 runs to 17 residues. This CDR3 is CASSPGGGGTNQETQYF. The CDR3, as DNA: TGCGCCAGCAGCCCCGGAGGTGGCGGGACAAACCAAGAGACCCAGTACTTC. Combining the CDR3 with reference TRBV5-1 and TRBJ2-5 gives the whole variable domain KAGVTQTPRYLIKTRGQQVTLSCSPISGHRSVSWYQQTPGQGLQFLFEYFSETQRNKGNFPGRFSGRQFSNSRSEMNVSTLELGDSALYLCASSPGGGGTNQETQYFGPGTRLLVL.

This chain connects TRBV6-1 to TRBJ2-3; 9 positions match TRBD2. V lost 7 bases and J lost 0; bases outside the gene matches: 17. Looked up from germline, CDR1 is MNHNS and CDR2 is SASEGT. There are 19 residues in the CDR3. This CDR3 reads CASTSRVGLAGTSTDTQYF. CDR3 nucleotides: TGTGCCAGCACCTCCCGGGTGGGGCTAGCGGGGACTAGCACAGATACGCAGTATTTT.

V and J are TRBV19 and TRBJ1-1, with D maybe TRBD1 (5 bases). V was cut by 9 bases and J by 1 base, with 15 bases left in between. CDR1 is LNHDA and CDR2 is SQIVND in the germline V gene (reference sequence). The CDR3 spans 14 residues. Written as DNA, the CDR3 is TGTGCCAGGGCCCGGGACTCAAGGAACACTGAAGCTTTCTTT. The encoded protein is CARARDSRNTEAFF.

This sequence joins TRBV15 and TRBJ2-7; possible D gene TRBD2, 6 bases. The CDR3 consists of 15 residues. Germline loops: CDR1 LNHNV, CDR2 YYDKDF (reference sequence). Trimming cost V 0 bases and J 2 bases, with 11 bases left between them. CDR3 residues: CATSRELALTYEQYF. The CDR3 DNA reads TGTGCCACCAGCAGAGAACTAGCACTCACCTACGAGCAGTACTTC.